The next 25 T cell receptor beta chains were all read from a single sample in a study of OX40 agonist ivuxolimab in advanced cancers. The repertoire was sequenced with immunoSEQ multiplex PCR; TCRdb's copy has only in-frame clones and lacks some. The sample consists of 80,000 to 95,000 clones, 80% to 90% of them appearing once. The specimen was CD4+ or CD8+ T cells sorted from blood, collected in a trial of the OX40 agonist ivuxolimab. The receptors originated from an adult with an advanced solid tumor such as melanoma, head and neck, liver or kidney cancer.

This sequence joins TRBV5-6 and TRBJ1-6, with D hard to call. The germline V and J ends were trimmed by 0 bases and 7 bases, with 11 bases remaining between them. Germline V gene data show CDR1 as SGHDT and CDR2 as YYEEEE. The length of the CDR3 is 15 residues. DNA of the CDR3: TGTGCCAGCAGCTTGGGGGGAGGTCAAAATTCACCCCTCCACTTT. Translated: CASSLGGGQNSPLHF. The full variable domain, completed using reference TRBV5-6 and TRBJ1-6, is DAGVTQSPTHLIKTRGQQVTLRCSPKSGHDTVSWYQQALGQGPQFIFQYYEEEERQRGNFPDRFSGHQFPNYSSELNVNALLLGDSALYLCASSLGGGQNSPLHFGNGTRLTVT.

V and J are TRBV5-5 and TRBJ1-2, with D unresolved. Germline values: CDR1 SGHKS, CDR2 YYEKEE (reference sequence). The CDR3 contains 12 residues. Trimming removed 2 bases at V and 7 bases at J, with 9 bases between. CDR3 loop: CASSFPRGGYTF. CDR3 sequence (DNA): TGTGCCAGCAGCTTTCCACGCGGTGGCTACACCTTC.

V and J are TRBV11-3 and TRBJ2-7, with D possibly TRBD2 on 6 matching bases. This CDR3 is 14 amino acids long. V lost 5 bases and J lost 3, with 14 bases in between. Germline values: CDR1 SGHNT, CDR2 YENEEA. CDR3 in amino acids: CASSPAAGSYEQYF. DNA for the CDR3: TGTGCCAGCAGCCCCGCCGCGGGAAGCTACGAGCAGTACTTC.

The V call is TRBV4-3, the J call TRBJ2-3; a possible D gene is TRBD2 (7 bases). V was shortened by 0 bases and J by 8 bases, with 12 bases between the two germline ends. CDR3 length equals 14 residues. Germline V gene lookup returns CDR1 LGHNA and CDR2 YSLEER. CDR3 region: CASSQDSGGGTQYF. The DNA of the CDR3 is TGCGCCAGCAGCCAAGATTCGGGGGGCGGTACGCAGTATTTT.

This sequence joins TRBV7-2 and TRBJ1-2, with 7 bases that match TRBD1. The V and J ends lost 2 bases and 9 bases, in that order; junction bases with no gene match: 12. The CDR3 sequence is 15 residues long. Germline V gene data show CDR1 as SGHTA and CDR2 as FQGNSA. The CDR3 protein is CASSLMGTARISYTF. CDR3 DNA sequence: TGTGCCAGCAGCTTAATGGGGACAGCTCGCATTAGCTACACCTTC.

The rearrangement uses TRBV19 and TRBJ2-3; TRBD1 might be the D (5 bases). Germline values: CDR1 LNHDA, CDR2 SQIVND (reference sequence). Trimming stripped 6 bases from V and 5 bases from J, with 15 bases between. The CDR3 contains 14 residues. Here the CDR3 reads CASSLGQTRDTQYF. In DNA, the CDR3 is TGTGCCAGTAGCCTCGGACAAACCAGAGATACGCAGTATTTT.

The gene calls are TRBV19 and TRBJ1-2; D ambiguous. This CDR3 is built from 13 residues. V lost 5 bases and J lost 2, with 9 bases in between. Germline values: CDR1 LNHDA, CDR2 SQIVND (reference sequence). In DNA form, the CDR3 reads TGTGCCAGTAGTTTTGGGCCGAACTATGGCTACACCTTC. Translation gives CASSFGPNYGYTF.

V usage is TRBV7-2 and J usage is TRBJ2-7, with 7 bases identical to TRBD1. Germline values: CDR1 SGHTA, CDR2 FQGNSA. This CDR3 spans 14 amino acids. After removal of 3 bases from V and 3 bases from J, the junction contained 5 bases not matched to a gene. DNA for the CDR3: TGTGCCAGCAGCTTCCGACAGGGAAACTACGAGCAGTACTTC. Residues: CASSFRQGNYEQYF.

The chain joins TRBV2 to TRBJ2-5; D ambiguous. The CDR3 is made up of 13 amino acids. Trimming took off 5 bases at V and 2 bases at J, with 9 bases between the two ends. Germline CDR1 SNHLY, CDR2 FYNNEI. DNA for the CDR3: TGTGCCAGCAGTAAAAACAAACAAGAGACCCAGTACTTC. It codes for CASSKNKQETQYF.

With regard to this clone: The junction departs from the called germline gene at one end, perhaps through a read error. The chain combines TRBV5-8 with TRBJ1-2, with D possibly TRBD1 on 5 matching bases. The CDR3 consists of 15 residues. Germline loops: CDR1 SGHTS, CDR2 YDEGEE. In DNA form, the CDR3 reads TGTGCCAGCAGCTTGACGTGGGGCAGAAACTATGGCTACATCTTC. Protein: CASSLTWGRNYGYIF.

The chain is built from TRBV6-1 and TRBJ1-6; D remains unclear. The V end lost 3 bases, the J end lost 0 bases, and 18 bases lay between the germline ends. The CDR3 spans 19 residues. The V gene's germline CDR1 is MNHNS and CDR2 SASEGT. CDR3 coding DNA: TGTGCCAGCAGTGACCCTACTAAGCCGCCTAGCTCCTATAATTCACCCCTCCACTTT. Translated, it gives CASSDPTKPPSSYNSPLHF.

The gene calls are TRBV10-3 and TRBJ1-2, with D possibly matching TRBD1 (5 bases). Germline CDR1 reads ENHRY; CDR2 reads SYGVKD. Trimming removed 0 bases from V and 6 bases from J, with 11 bases in between. The CDR3 runs to 14 residues. The CDR3 loop reads CAISESTRAHGYTF. The CDR3 DNA is TGTGCCATCAGTGAGTCGACCAGGGCCCATGGCTACACCTTC.

V and J are TRBV18 and TRBJ2-7; TRBD2 matches 9 bases. From germline, CDR1 is KGHSH and CDR2 LQKENI. The CDR3 contains 14 residues. After removal of 3 bases from V and 6 bases from J, the junction contained 6 bases not matched to a gene. The CDR3 here is CASSPRGGPLEQYF. For the CDR3, the DNA is TGTGCCAGCTCACCGCGGGGGGGCCCTCTCGAGCAGTACTTC.

The gene calls are TRBV7-2 and TRBJ2-1; 11 bases align to TRBD2. The CDR3 is 18 amino acids. The V segment lost 0 bases and the J segment 0 bases; nucleotides outside the gene matches: 4. Germline V gene lookup returns CDR1 SGHTA and CDR2 FQGNSA. The CDR3 sequence is CASSLAGTSGGSYNEQFF. CDR3 coding DNA: TGTGCCAGCAGCTTAGCGGGGACTAGCGGAGGCTCCTACAATGAGCAGTTCTTC.

V is TRBV30 and J is TRBJ1-4; no clear D gene. Trimming pared 5 bases from V and 8 bases from J, leaving 12 bases between. This CDR3 contains 12 residues. CDR1 and CDR2 (germline): GTSNPN, SVGIG (reference sequence). The CDR3: CAWAGSREKLFF. The CDR3 coding sequence is TGTGCCTGGGCTGGGTCGCGGGAAAAACTGTTTTTT.

The CDR3 protein is CASSPSGTNQPQHF. The CDR3 DNA follows: TGTGCCAGCTCTCCCTCCGGCACCAATCAGCCCCAGCATTTT. The chain couples TRBV18 to TRBJ1-5; no definite D call. CDR1 is KGHSH and CDR2 is LQKENI in the germline V gene. The CDR3 totals 14 residues. V was shortened by 6 bases and J by 3 bases, with 12 bases between the two germline ends. Combining the CDR3 with reference TRBV18 and TRBJ1-5 gives the whole variable domain NAGVMQNPRHLVRRRGQEARLRCSPMKGHSHVYWYRQLPEEGLKFMVYLQKENIIDESGMPKERFSAEFPKEGPSILRIQQVVRGDSAAYFCASSPSGTNQPQHFGDGTRLSIL.

The V and J genes are TRBV30 and TRBJ2-3; D might be TRBD2 (7 bases). Germline V gene sequence: CDR1 GTSNPN, CDR2 SVGIG (reference sequence). This CDR3 contains 14 residues. V lost 2 bases and J lost 10, with 19 bases in between. Here the CDR3 DNA reads TGTGCCTGGAGTAAGGGAGGCGGGGGCCCCCCGCAGTATTTT. This translates into CAWSKGGGGPPQYF.

The chain carries TRBV25-1 and TRBJ1-1, with 7 bases identical to TRBD1. The CDR3 is 13 amino acids. Germline CDR1 is MGHDK and CDR2 is SYGVNS. Trimming at V came to 7 bases and at J to 7 bases, leaving 9 bases not matched to a gene. CDR3 loop: CASKQTGTGEAFF. As DNA, the CDR3 is TGTGCCAGCAAACAGACAGGGACCGGTGAAGCTTTCTTT.

The chain links TRBV14 to TRBJ1-5; 7 bases are shared with TRBD1. The CDR3 loop spans 15 amino acids. Germline CDR1 is SGHDN and CDR2 is FVKESK. Trimming took 4 bases from V and 4 from J; bases not matched to a gene: 7. The CDR3 reads CASSPGTANNQPQHF. In DNA form, the CDR3 reads TGTGCCAGCAGCCCCGGGACAGCAAATAATCAGCCCCAGCATTTT.

The CDR3 protein is CASSVVGARNTGELFF. For the CDR3, the DNA is TGTGCCAGCAGTGTCGTGGGGGCCCGGAACACCGGGGAGCTGTTTTTT. The chain is built from TRBV2 and TRBJ2-2; weak D call: TRBD1 (6 bases). V was pared by 4 bases and J by 1 base, with 13 bases between. The CDR3 contains 16 residues. Germline values: CDR1 SNHLY, CDR2 FYNNEI.

This chain joins TRBV6-6 and TRBJ2-7; 8 bases map to TRBD1. The CDR3 contains 12 residues. CDR1 is MNHNY, CDR2 SVGAGI, per germline (reference sequence). The J segment lost 8 bases and the V segment lost 6 bases, leaving 6 bases of the junction unmatched. CDR3 coding DNA: TGTGCCAGCAGCCCTGGACAGGGAAAGCAGTACTTC. It encodes CASSPGQGKQYF.

This chain connects TRBV7-2 to TRBJ2-3, with D maybe TRBD2 (5 bases). The CDR3 is 15 amino acids. From germline, CDR1 is SGHTA and CDR2 FQGNSA. V was cut by 3 bases and J by 2 bases, with 12 bases left in between. The DNA of the CDR3 is TGTGCCAGCAGCTTCGGGAACCACTTCACAGATACGCAGTATTTT. This codes for CASSFGNHFTDTQYF.

This clone was seen just once. The chain is built from TRBV18 and TRBJ2-3; D uncertain. V was trimmed by 5 bases and J by 6 bases, leaving 12 bases between them. The CDR3 contains 13 residues. CDR1 KGHSH and CDR2 LQKENI come from the germline V gene. The CDR3 coding sequence is TGTGCCAGCTCATTGTCCCCCCGCGATACGCAGTATTTT. The encoded protein is CASSLSPRDTQYF.

The chain is built from TRBV19 and TRBJ2-1, with D maybe TRBD2 (6 bases). Germline CDR1 is LNHDA and CDR2 is SQIVND (reference sequence). The length of the CDR3 is 13 residues. Trimming removed 8 bases at V and 3 bases at J, with 11 bases between. The CDR3 DNA reads as TGTGCCAGTGGCGAGACTAGCTACAATGAGCAGTTCTTC. Its protein product is CASGETSYNEQFF.

The chain joins TRBV7-9 to TRBJ2-3, with TRBD2 matching over 8 bases. The CDR3 extends over 15 amino acids. The germline CDR1 and CDR2 sequences are SEHNR and FQNEAQ (reference sequence). V lost 8 bases, J lost 5 bases, and 12 bases stayed unmatched. The chain's CDR3 is CASYNLAGARDTQYF. The CDR3 DNA sequence: TGTGCCAGCTACAACCTAGCGGGCGCTCGAGATACGCAGTATTTT.